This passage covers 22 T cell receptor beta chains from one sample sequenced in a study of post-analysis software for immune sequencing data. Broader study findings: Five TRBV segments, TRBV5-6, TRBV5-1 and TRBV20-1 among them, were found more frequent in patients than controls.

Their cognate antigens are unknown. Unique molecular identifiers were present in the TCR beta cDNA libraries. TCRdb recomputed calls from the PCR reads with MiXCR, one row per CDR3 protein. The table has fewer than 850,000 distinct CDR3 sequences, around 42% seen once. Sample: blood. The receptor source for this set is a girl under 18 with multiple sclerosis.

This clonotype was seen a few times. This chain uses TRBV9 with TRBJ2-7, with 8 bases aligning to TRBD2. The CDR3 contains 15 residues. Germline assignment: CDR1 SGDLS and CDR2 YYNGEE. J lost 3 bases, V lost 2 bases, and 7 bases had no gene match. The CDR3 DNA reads TGTGCCAGCAGCGTCGGCTCGGCGGGGGGCTACGAGCAGTACTTC. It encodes CASSVGSAGGYEQYF.

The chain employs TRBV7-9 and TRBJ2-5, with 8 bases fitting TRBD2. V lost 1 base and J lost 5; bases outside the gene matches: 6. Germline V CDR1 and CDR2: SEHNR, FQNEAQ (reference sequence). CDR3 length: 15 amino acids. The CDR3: CASSLDAGGGETQYF. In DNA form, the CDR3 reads TGTGCCAGCAGCTTAGACGCGGGGGGCGGGGAGACCCAGTACTTC.

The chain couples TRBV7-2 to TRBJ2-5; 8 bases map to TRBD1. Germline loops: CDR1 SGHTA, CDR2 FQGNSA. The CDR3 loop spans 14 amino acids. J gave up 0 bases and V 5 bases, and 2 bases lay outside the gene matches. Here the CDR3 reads CASSRQGYQETQYF. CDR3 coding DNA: TGTGCCAGCAGCCGACAGGGGTACCAAGAGACCCAGTACTTC.

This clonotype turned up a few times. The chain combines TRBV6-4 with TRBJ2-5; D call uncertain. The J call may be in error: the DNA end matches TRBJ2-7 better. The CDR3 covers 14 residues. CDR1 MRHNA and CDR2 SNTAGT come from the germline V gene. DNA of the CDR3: TGTGCCAGCAGTGCCCGCGGAGCGATGAACGAGCAGTACTTC. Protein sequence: CASSARGAMNEQYF.

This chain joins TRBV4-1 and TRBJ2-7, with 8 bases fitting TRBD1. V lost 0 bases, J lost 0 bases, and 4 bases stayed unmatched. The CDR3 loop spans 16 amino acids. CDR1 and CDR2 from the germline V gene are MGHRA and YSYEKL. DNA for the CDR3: TGCGCCAGCAGCCAAGAGGGCGGGACAGGCTCCTACGAGCAGTACTTC. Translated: CASSQEGGTGSYEQYF.

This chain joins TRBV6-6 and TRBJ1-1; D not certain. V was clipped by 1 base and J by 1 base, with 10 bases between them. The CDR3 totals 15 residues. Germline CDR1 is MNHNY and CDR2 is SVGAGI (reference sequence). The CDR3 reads CASSYFPRENTEAFF. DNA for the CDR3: TGTGCCAGCAGTTACTTTCCGCGGGAGAACACTGAAGCTTTCTTT.

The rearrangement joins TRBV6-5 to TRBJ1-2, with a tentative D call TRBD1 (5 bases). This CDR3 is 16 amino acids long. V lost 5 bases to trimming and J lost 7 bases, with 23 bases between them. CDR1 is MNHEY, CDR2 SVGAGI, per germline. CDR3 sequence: CASSTARPGKAGGYTF. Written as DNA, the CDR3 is TGTGCCAGCAGTACGGCTCGGCCAGGGAAGGCAGGTGGCTACACCTTC.

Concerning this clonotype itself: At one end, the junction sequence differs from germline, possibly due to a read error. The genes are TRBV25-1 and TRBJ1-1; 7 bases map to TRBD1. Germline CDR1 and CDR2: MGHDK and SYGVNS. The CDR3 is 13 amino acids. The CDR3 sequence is CASRESDRDEAFF. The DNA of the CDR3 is TGTGCCAGCAGGGAATCCGACAGGGATGAAGCTTTCTTT.

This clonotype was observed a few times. The DNA of the CDR3 is TGTGCCACCAGTGCGGCGGGATACAATGAGCAGTTCTTC. This gives the protein CATSAAGYNEQFF. The genes are TRBV24-1 and TRBJ2-1; a possible D gene is TRBD2 (6 bases). V shed 5 bases and J shed 4 bases, with 8 bases lying between them. The germline CDR1 and CDR2 sequences are KGHDR and SFDVKD. The CDR3 runs 13 residues.

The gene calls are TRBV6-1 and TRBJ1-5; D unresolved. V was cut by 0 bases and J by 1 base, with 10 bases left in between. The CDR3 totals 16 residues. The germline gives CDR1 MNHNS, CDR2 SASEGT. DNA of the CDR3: TGTGCCAGCAGTGAAGCTGGGTTCGTAAGCAATCAGCCCCAGCATTTT. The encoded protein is CASSEAGFVSNQPQHF.

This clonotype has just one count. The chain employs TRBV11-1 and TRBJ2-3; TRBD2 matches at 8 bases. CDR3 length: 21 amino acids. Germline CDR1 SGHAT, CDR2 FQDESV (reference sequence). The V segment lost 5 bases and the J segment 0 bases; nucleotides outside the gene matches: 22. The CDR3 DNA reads TGTGCCAGCAGCCCTAGAGGGACAAGGCCTAAGCGGGAGAATAGCACAGATACGCAGTATTTT. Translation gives CASSPRGTRPKRENSTDTQYF.

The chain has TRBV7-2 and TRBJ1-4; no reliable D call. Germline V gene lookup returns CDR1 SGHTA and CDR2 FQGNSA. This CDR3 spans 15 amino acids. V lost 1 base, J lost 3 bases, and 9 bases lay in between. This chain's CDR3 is CASSLGNGPNEKLFF. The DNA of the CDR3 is TGTGCCAGCAGCTTAGGGAATGGACCTAATGAAAAACTGTTTTTT.

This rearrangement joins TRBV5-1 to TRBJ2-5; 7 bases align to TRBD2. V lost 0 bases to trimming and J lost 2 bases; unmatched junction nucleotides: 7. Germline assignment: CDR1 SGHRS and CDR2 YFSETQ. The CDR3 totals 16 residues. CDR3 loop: CASSLGGRGRQETQYF. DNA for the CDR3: TGCGCCAGCAGCTTGGGAGGGAGGGGACGTCAAGAGACCCAGTACTTC.

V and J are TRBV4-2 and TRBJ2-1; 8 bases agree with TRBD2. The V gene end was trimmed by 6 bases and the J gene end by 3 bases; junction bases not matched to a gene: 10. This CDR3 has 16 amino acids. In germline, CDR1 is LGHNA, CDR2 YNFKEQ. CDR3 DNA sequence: TGTGCCAGCAGACCCGACCCTAGCGGGCACTACAATGAGCAGTTCTTC. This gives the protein CASRPDPSGHYNEQFF.

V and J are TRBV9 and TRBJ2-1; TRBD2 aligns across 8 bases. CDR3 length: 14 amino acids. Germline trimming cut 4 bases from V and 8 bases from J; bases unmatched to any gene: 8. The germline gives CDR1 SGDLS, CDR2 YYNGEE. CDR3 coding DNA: TGTGCCAGCAGCCCCGGGGGGGGTAACGATGAGCAGTTCTTC. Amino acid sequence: CASSPGGGNDEQFF. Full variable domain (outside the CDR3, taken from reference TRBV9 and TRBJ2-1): DSGVTQTPKHLITATGQRVTLRCSPRSGDLSVYWYQQSLDQGLQFLIQYYNGEERAKGNILERFSAQQFPDLHSELNLSSLELGDSALYFCASSPGGGNDEQFFGPGTRLTVL.

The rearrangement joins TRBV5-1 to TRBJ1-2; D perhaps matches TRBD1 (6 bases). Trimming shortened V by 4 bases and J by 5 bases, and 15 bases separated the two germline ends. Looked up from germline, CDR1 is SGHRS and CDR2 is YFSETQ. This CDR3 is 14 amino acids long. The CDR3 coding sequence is TGCGCCAGCAGCCCAGACAGGAGAACATATGGCTACACCTTC. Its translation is CASSPDRRTYGYTF.

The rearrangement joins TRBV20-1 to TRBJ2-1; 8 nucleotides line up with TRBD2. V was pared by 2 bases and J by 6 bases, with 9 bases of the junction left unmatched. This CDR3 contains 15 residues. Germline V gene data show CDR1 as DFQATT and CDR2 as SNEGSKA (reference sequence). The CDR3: CSARSSGVRVNEQFF. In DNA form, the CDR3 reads TGCAGTGCTAGAAGTAGCGGGGTCCGGGTCAATGAGCAGTTCTTC.

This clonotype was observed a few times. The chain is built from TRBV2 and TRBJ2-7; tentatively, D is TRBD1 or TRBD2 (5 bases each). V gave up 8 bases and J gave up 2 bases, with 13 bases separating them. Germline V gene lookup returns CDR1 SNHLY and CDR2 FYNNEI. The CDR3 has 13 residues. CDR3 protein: CASLRDGPYEQYF. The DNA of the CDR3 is TGTGCCAGCCTCAGGGACGGACCCTACGAGCAGTACTTC.

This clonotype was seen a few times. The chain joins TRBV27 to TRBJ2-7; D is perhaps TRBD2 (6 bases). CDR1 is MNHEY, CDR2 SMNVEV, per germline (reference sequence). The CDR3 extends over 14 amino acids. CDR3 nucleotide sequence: TGTGAGGTGGCGGGATTGGGCGGAGCAGGCGAGCAGTACTTC. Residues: CEVAGLGGAGEQYF.

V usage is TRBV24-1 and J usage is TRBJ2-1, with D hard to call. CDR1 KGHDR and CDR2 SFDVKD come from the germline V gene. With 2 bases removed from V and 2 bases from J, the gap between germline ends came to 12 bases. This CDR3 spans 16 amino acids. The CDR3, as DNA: TGTGCCACCAGTGATTCTAGGCAGGACCCCTACAATGAGCAGTTCTTC. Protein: CATSDSRQDPYNEQFF.

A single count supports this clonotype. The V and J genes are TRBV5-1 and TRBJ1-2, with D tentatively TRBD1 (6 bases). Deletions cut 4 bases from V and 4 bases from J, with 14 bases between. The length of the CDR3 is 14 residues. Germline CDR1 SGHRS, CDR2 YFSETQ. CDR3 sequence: CASSPDSAGYGYTF. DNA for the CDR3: TGCGCCAGCAGCCCGGACAGTGCCGGCTATGGCTACACCTTC.

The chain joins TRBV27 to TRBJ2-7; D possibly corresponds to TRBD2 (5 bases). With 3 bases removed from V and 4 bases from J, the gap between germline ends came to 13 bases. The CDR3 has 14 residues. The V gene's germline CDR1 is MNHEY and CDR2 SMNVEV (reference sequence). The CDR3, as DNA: TGTGCCAGCAGTTTTTCTAGCCCGAGTTACGAGCAGTACTTC. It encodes CASSFSSPSYEQYF.